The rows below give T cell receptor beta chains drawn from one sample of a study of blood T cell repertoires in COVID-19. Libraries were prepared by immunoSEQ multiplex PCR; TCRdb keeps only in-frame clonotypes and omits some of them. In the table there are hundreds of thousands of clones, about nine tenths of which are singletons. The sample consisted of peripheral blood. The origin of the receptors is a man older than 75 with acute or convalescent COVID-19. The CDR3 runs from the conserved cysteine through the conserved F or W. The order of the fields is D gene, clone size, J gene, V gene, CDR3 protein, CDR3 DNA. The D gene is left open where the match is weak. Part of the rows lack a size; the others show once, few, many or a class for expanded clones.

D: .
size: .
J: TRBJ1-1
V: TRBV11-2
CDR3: CASNSWGGKTEAFF
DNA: TGTGCCAGCAACTCGTGGGGAGGAAAAACTGAAGCTTTCTTT

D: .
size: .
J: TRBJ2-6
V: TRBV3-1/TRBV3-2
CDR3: CASSTYPGSGANVLTF
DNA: TGTGCCAGCAGCACCTACCCAGGATCTGGGGCCAACGTCCTGACTTTC

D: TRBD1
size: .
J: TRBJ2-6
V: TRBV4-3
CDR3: CASSQEPPATGSGANVLTF
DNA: TGCGCCAGCAGCCAAGAACCACCCGCGACAGGGTCAGGGGCCAACGTCCTGACTTTC

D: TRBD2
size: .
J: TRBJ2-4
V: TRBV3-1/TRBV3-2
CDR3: CASSPPGLADKNIQYF
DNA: TGTGCCAGCAGCCCTCCGGGACTAGCGGATAAAAACATTCAGTACTTC

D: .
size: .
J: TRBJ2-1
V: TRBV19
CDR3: CASSILGSEQFF
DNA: TGTGCCAGTAGTATATTGGGGAGTGAGCAGTTCTTC

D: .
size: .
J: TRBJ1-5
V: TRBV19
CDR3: CASNLRSSNQPQHF
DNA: TGTGCCTCAAACCTGCGGAGTAGCAATCAGCCCCAGCATTTT

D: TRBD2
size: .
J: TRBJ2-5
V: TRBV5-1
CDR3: CASRIAGGAPPGAQYF
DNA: TGCGCCAGCCGCATTGCCGGGGGGGCCCCCCCCGGGGCCCAGTACTTC

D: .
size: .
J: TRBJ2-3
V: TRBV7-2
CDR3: CASSLAGVADTQYF
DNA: TGTGCCAGCAGCTTAGCGGGAGTGGCAGATACGCAGTATTTT

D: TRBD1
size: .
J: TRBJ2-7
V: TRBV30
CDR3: CAWRRQGADGQYF
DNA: TGTGCCTGGAGACGACAGGGGGCGGACGGGCAGTACTTC

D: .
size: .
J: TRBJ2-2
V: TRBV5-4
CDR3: CASSWGPVGDPTGELFF
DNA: TGTGCCAGCAGCTGGGGGCCCGTCGGGGACCCTACCGGGGAGCTGTTTTTT

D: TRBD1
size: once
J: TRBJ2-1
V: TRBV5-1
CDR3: CASSRDRDSEQFF
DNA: TGCGCCAGCAGCCGCGACAGGGATAGTGAGCAGTTCTTC

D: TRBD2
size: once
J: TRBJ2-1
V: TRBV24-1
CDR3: CATESTSGSLEQFF
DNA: TGTGCCACAGAATCGACTAGCGGGAGTCTTGAGCAGTTCTTC

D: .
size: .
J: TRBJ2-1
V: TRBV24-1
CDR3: CATSDLNEQFF
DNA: TGTGCCACCAGTGACCTTAATGAGCAGTTCTTC

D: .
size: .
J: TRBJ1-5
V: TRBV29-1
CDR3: CSVAFGGSLNQPQHF
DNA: TGCAGCGTTGCATTTGGAGGCAGCCTCAATCAGCCCCAGCATTTT

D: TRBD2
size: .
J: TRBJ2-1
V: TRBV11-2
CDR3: CASSLAVAGNEQFF
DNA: TGTGCCAGCAGCTTAGCGGTAGCGGGCAATGAGCAGTTCTTC

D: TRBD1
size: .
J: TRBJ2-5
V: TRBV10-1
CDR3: CASSDSGTAQETQYF
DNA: TGCGCCAGCAGTGATTCCGGGACAGCCCAAGAGACCCAGTACTTC

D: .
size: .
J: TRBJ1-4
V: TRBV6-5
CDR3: CASNSPGQTNEKLFF
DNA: TGTGCCAGCAATAGTCCAGGGCAGACTAATGAAAAACTGTTTTTT

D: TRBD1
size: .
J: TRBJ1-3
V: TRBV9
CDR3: CASSAGQGAGNTIYF
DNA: TGTGCCAGCAGCGCCGGACAGGGGGCAGGAAACACCATATATTTT

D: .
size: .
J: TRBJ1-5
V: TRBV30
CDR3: CAWSPPGFQPQHF
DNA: TGTGCCTGGAGTCCTCCAGGGTTTCAGCCCCAGCATTTT

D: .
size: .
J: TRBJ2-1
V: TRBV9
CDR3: CASSGRLGKSSYNEQFF
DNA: TGTGCCAGCAGCGGCCGACTAGGGAAAAGCTCCTACAATGAGCAGTTCTTC

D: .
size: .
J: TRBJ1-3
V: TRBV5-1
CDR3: CASSSPRDSGNTIYF
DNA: TGCGCCAGCAGCTCACCGCGGGACTCTGGAAACACCATATATTTT

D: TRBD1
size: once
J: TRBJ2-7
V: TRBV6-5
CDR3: CASSYDRAREQYF
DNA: TGTGCCAGCAGTTACGACAGGGCGAGGGAGCAGTACTTC

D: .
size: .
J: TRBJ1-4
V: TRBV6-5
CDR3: CASSYLGQSTNEKLFF
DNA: TGTGCCAGCAGTTACCTCGGACAGTCTACTAATGAAAAACTGTTTTTT

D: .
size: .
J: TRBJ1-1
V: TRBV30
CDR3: CAWAPTNLNTEAFF
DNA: TGTGCCTGGGCCCCTACTAATTTGAACACTGAAGCTTTCTTT

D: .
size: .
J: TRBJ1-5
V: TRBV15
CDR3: CATSRDWGGSNQPQHF
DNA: TGTGCCACCAGCAGAGATTGGGGGGGTAGCAATCAGCCCCAGCATTTT

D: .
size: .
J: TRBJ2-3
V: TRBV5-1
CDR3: CASRASVTTDTQYF
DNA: TGCGCCAGCAGGGCTAGCGTAACTACAGATACGCAGTATTTT

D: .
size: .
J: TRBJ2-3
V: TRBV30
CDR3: CAWKRTQTSTDTQYF
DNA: TGTGCCTGGAAAAGGACACAAACTAGCACAGATACGCAGTATTTT

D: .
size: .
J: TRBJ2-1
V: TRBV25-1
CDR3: CASSRGGFYNEQFF
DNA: TGTGCCAGCAGCCGAGGCGGGTTTTACAATGAGCAGTTCTTC

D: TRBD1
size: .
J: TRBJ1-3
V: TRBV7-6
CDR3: CASSLGATGGRSGNTIYF
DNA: TGTGCCAGCAGCTTAGGGGCGACAGGGGGTCGCTCTGGAAACACCATATATTTT

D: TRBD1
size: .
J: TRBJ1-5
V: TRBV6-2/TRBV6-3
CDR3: CASSYSRTGNQPQHF
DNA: TGTGCCAGCAGTTACTCCCGGACAGGGAATCAGCCCCAGCATTTT

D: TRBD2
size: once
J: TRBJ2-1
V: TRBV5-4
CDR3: CASSLGLAGRAMEQFF
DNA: TGTGCCAGCAGCTTGGGACTAGCGGGAAGGGCAATGGAGCAGTTCTTC

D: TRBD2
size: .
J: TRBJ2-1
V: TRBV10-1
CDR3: CASSGGLAGGPDNEQFF
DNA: TGCGCCAGCAGTGGGGGACTAGCGGGAGGGCCAGACAATGAGCAGTTCTTC

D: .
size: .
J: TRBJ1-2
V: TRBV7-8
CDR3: CASSLDTGSYGYTF
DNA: TGTGCCAGCAGCTTAGATACAGGATCCTATGGCTACACCTTC

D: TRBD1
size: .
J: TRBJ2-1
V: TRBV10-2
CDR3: CASSEAGGNEQFF
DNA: TGCGCCAGCAGTGAGGCAGGGGGAAATGAGCAGTTCTTC

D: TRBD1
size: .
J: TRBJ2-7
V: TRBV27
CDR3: CASSGSRGTYEQYF
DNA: TGTGCCAGCAGTGGGAGCAGGGGGACCTACGAGCAGTACTTC

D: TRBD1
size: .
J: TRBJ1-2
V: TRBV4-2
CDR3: CASSVPHRGWYGYTF
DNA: TGTGCCAGCAGCGTCCCTCACAGGGGATGGTATGGCTACACCTTC

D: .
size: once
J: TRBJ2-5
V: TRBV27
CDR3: CASSSPRETQYF
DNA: TGTGCCAGCAGTTCCCCGAGAGAGACCCAGTACTTC

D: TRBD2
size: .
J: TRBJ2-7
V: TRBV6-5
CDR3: CASSLGGVVGSYEQYF
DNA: TGTGCCAGCAGTTTGGGGGGGGTCGTCGGCTCCTACGAGCAGTACTTC

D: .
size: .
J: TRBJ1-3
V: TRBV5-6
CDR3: CASSRLDRRLSGNTIYF
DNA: TGTGCCAGCAGCCGCCTCGACAGAAGACTCTCTGGAAACACCATATATTTT

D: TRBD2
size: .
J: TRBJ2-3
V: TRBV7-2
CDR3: CASRPSLAGGPFGTDTQYF
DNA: TGTGCCAGCAGACCCAGTTTAGCGGGAGGGCCTTTCGGCACAGATACGCAGTATTTT

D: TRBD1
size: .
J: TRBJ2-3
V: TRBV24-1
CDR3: CATSDLQGASTDTQYF
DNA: TGTGCCACCAGTGATTTGCAGGGGGCCTCTACAGATACGCAGTATTTT

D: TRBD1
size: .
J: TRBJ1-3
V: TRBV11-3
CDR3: CASSFYGGQGTPRNTIYF
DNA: TGTGCCAGCAGCTTCTATGGGGGACAGGGTACCCCTAGAAACACCATATATTTT

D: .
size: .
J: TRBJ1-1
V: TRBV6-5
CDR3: CASSYDRWPGTEAFF
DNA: TGTGCCAGCAGTTACGACAGGTGGCCTGGCACTGAAGCTTTCTTT

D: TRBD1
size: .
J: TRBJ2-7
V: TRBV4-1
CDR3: CASSQGQGALEQYF
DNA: TGCGCCAGCAGCCAGGGACAGGGGGCCCTCGAGCAGTACTTC

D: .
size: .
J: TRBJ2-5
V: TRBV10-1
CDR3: CASSESLSSQETQYF
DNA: TGCGCCAGCAGTGAGTCCCTTAGTAGTCAAGAGACCCAGTACTTC